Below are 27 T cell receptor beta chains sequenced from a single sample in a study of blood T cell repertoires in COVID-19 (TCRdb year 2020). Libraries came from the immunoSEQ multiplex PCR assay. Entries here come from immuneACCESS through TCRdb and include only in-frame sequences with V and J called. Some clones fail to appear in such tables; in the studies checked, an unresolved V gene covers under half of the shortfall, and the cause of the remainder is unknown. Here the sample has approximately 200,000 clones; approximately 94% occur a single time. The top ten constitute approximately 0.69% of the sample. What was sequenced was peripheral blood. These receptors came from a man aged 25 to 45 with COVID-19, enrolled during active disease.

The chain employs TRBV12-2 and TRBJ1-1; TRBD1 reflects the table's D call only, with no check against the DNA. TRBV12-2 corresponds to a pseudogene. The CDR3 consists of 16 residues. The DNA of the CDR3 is TGTGCAAGTCGCTTAGGGACGGGACAAAGGAACACTGAAGCTTTCTTT. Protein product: CASRLGTGQRNTEAFF.

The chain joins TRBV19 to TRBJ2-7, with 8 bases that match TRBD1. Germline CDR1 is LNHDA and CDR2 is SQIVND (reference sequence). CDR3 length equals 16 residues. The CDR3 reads CIRVRDRIVAHYEQYF. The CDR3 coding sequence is TGTATCCGGGTCCGGGACAGGATTGTAGCCCACTACGAGCAGTACTTC.

The DNA of the CDR3 is TGTGCCAGCAGCCGCCGACAGGACTCTGGAAACACCATATATTTT. The encoded protein is CASSRRQDSGNTIYF. The chain has TRBV5-4 and TRBJ1-3; weak D call: TRBD1 (6 bases). Germline V gene sequence: CDR1 SGHNT, CDR2 YYREEE (reference sequence). The CDR3 spans 15 residues. V was clipped by 4 bases and J by 0 bases, with 11 bases between them. Variable domain in full (rest from reference TRBV5-4 and TRBJ1-3): ETGVTQSPTHLIKTRGQQVTLRCSSQSGHNTVSWYQQALGQGPQFIFQYYREEENGRGNFPPRFSGLQFPNYSSELNVNALELDDSALYLCASSRRQDSGNTIYFGEGSWLTVV.

Written as DNA, the CDR3 is TGTGCCAGCAGCTCACGGACAGGGTCGACGAGTGAGCAGTTCTTC. It encodes CASSSRTGSTSEQFF. The chain is built from TRBV9 and TRBJ2-1, with 8 bases that match TRBD1. J gave up 9 bases and V 4 bases, and 12 bases lay outside the gene matches. Germline V gene lookup returns CDR1 SGDLS and CDR2 YYNGEE. This CDR3 comprises 15 residues.

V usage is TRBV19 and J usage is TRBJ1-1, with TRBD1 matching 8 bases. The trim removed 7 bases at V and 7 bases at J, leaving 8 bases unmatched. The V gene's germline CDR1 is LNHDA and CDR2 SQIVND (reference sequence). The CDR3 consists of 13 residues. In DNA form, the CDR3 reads TGTGCCAGTATTCCCAGGGGGCACCTTGAAGCTTTCTTT. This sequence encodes CASIPRGHLEAFF.

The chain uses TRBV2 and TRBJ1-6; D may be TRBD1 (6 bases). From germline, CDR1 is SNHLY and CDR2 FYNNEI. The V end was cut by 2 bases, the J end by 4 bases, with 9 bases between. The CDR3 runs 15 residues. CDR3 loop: CASSEQGPYNSPLHF. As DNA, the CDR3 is TGTGCCAGCAGTGAACAGGGGCCTTATAATTCACCCCTCCACTTT.

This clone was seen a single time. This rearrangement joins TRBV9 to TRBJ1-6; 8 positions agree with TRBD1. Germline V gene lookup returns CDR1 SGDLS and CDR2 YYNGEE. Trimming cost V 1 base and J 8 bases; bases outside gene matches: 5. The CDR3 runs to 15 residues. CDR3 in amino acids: CASSVTGGNYSPLHF. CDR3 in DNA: TGTGCCAGCAGCGTAACAGGGGGTAATTATTCACCCCTCCACTTT.

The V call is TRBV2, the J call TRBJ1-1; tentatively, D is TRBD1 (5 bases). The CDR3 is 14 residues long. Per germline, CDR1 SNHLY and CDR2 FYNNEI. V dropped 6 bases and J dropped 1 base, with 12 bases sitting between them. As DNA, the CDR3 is TGTGCCAGCAGACTACCTCAGGGGAACACTGAAGCTTTCTTT. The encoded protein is CASRLPQGNTEAFF. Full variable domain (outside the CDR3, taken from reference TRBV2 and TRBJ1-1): EPEVTQTPSHQVTQMGQEVILRCVPISNHLYFYWYRQILGQKVEFLVSFYNNEISEKSEIFDDQFSVERPDGSNFTLKIRSTKLEDSAMYFCASRLPQGNTEAFFGQGTRLTVV.

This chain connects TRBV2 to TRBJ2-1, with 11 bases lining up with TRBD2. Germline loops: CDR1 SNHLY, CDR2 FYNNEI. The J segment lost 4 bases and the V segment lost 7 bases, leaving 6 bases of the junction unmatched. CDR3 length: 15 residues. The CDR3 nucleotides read TGTGCCAGCAAAGGGGGACTAGCGGCATACAATGAGCAGTTCTTC. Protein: CASKGGLAAYNEQFF.

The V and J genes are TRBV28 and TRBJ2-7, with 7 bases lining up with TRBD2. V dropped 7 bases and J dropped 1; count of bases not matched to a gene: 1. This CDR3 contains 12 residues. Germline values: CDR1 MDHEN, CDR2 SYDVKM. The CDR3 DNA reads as TGTGCCAGCAACGGGGGGTCCTACGAGCAGTACTTC. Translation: CASNGGSYEQYF.

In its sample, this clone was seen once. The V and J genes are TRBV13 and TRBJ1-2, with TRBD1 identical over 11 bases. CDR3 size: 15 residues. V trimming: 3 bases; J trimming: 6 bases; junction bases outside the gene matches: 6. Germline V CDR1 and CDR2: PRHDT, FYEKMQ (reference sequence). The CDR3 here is CASSFEGTGGHGYTF. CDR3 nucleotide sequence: TGTGCCAGCAGCTTCGAGGGGACAGGGGGACATGGCTACACCTTC.

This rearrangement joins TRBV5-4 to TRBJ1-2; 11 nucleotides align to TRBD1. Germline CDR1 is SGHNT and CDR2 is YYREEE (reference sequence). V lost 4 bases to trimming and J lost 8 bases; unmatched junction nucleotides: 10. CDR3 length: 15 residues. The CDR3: CASSLPRTGGSGYTF. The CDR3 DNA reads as TGTGCCAGCAGCCTCCCAAGGACAGGGGGCTCCGGCTACACCTTC.

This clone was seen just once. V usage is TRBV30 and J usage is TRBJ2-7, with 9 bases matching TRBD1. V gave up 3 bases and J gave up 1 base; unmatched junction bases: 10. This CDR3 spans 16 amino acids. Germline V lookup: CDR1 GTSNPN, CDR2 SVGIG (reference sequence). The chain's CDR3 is CAWRKKQGAQSYEQYF. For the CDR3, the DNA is TGTGCCTGGAGGAAGAAACAGGGGGCGCAATCCTACGAGCAGTACTTC.

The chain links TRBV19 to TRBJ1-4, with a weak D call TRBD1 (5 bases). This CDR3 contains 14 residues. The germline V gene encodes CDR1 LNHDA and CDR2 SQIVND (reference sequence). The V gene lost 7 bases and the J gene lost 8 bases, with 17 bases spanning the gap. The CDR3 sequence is CASTLGPGYEKLFF. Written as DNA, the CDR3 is TGTGCCAGTACCCTCGGGCCAGGGTACGAAAAACTGTTTTTT.

The CDR3 sequence is CASSPSTNTGELFF. CDR3 sequence (DNA): TGTGCCAGCAGCCCAAGCACGAACACCGGGGAGCTGTTTTTT. The chain employs TRBV7-9 and TRBJ2-2; D is unresolved. This CDR3 is built from 14 residues. Trimming shortened V by 5 bases and J by 0 bases, and 7 bases separated the two germline ends. The germline V gene encodes CDR1 SEHNR and CDR2 FQNEAQ (reference sequence). Combining the CDR3 with reference TRBV7-9 and TRBJ2-2 gives the whole variable domain DTGVSQNPRHKITKRGQNVTFRCDPISEHNRLYWYRQTLGQGPEFLTYFQNEAQLEKSRLLSDRFSAERPKGSFSTLEIQRTEQGDSAMYLCASSPSTNTGELFFGEGSRLTVL.

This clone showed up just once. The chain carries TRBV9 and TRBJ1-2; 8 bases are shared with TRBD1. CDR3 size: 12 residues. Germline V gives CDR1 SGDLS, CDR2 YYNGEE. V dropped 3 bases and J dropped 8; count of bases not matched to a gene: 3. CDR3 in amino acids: CASSETGDGYTF. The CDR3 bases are TGTGCCAGCAGCGAGACAGGGGACGGCTACACCTTC.

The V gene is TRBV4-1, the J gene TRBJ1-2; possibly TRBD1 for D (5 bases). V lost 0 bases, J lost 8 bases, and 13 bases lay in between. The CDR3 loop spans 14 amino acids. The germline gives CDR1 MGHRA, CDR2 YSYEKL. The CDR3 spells CASSQDRQPRGYTF. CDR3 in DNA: TGCGCCAGCAGCCAAGATAGACAGCCGAGGGGCTACACCTTC.

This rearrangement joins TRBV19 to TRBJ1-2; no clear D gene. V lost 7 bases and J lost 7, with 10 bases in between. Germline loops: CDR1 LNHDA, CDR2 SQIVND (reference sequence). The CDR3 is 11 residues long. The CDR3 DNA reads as TGTGCCAGTACTACTAGGAGTGGCTACACCTTC. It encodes CASTTRSGYTF.

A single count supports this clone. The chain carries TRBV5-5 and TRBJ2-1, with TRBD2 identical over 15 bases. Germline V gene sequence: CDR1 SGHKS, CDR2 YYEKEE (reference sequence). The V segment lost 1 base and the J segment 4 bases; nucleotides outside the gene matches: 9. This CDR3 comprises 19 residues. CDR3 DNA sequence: TGTGCCAGCAGCTTGCAGGGACTAGCGGGGGGAGGTGCGTACAATGAGCAGTTCTTC. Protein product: CASSLQGLAGGGAYNEQFF.

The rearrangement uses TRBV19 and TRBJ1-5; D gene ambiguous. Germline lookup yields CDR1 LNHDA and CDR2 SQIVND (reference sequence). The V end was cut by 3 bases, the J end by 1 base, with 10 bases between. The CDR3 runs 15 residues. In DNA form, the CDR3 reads TGTGCCAGTAGTATGTCCCCTTCGAGCAATCAGCCCCAGCATTTT. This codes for CASSMSPSSNQPQHF. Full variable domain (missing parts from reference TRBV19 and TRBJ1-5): DGGITQSPKYLFRKEGQNVTLSCEQNLNHDAMYWYRQDPGQGLRLIYYSQIVNDFQKGDIAEGYSVSREKKESFPLTVTSAQKNPTAFYLCASSMSPSSNQPQHFGDGTRLSIL.

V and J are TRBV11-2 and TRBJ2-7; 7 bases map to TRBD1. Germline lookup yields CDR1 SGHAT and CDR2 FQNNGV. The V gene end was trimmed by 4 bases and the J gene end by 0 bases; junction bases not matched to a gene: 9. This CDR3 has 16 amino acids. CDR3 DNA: TGTGCCAGCAGCTCACTAAGGACAGGTAGCTCCTACGAGCAGTACTTC. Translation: CASSSLRTGSSYEQYF.

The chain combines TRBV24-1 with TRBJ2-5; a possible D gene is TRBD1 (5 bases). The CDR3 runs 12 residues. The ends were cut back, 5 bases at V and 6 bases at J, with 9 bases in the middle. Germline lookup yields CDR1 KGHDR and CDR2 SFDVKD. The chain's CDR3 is CATSASGKTQYF. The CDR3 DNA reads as TGTGCCACCAGTGCTTCAGGGAAGACCCAGTACTTC.

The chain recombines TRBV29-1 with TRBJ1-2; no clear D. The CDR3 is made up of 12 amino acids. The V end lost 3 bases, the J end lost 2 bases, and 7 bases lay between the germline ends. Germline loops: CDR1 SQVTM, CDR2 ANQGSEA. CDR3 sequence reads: CSVEGTNYGYTF. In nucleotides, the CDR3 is TGCAGCGTTGAGGGCACCAACTATGGCTACACCTTC.

This CDR3 is CASSPSQGAHTEAFF. CDR3 DNA: TGTGCCAGCTCCCCGAGCCAAGGGGCCCACACTGAAGCTTTCTTT. J is TRBJ1-1 and V is TRBV18; D perhaps matches TRBD1 (5 bases). The CDR3 is 15 amino acids. Germline values: CDR1 KGHSH, CDR2 LQKENI. V lost 6 bases and J lost 3, with 17 bases in between.

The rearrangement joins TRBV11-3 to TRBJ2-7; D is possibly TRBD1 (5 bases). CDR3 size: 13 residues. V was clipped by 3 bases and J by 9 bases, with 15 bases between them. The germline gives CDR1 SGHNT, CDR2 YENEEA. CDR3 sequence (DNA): TGTGCCAGCAGCTTGGCGACTGTAGGGGTGCAGTACTTC. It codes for CASSLATVGVQYF.

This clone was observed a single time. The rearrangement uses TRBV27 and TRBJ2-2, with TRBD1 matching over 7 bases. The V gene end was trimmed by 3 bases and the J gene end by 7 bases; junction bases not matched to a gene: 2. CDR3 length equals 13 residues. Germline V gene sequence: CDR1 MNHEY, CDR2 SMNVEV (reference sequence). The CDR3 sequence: CASSFPGGGELFF. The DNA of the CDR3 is TGTGCCAGCAGTTTCCCAGGGGGCGGGGAGCTGTTTTTT.

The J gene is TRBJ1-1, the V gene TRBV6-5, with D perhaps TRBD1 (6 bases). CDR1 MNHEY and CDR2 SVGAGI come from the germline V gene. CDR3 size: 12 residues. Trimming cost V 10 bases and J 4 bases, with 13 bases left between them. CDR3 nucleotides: TGTGCCACAACAACAGGGACCACTGAAGCTTTCTTT. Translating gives CATTTGTTEAFF.